The entry that follows covers one TCR beta chain sequence. What it binds is unknown. The sample belongs to a study of CXCR3-negative and CXCR3-positive naive CD8 T cells. Study conclusions and caveats: Memory cells showed distinct TRBV-TRBJ patterns, while the two naive subsets matched. Researchers report CXCR3 expression partially decreased after cryopreservation, with fresh PBMCs used in most assays. Higher TRB CDR3 hydrophobicity marked CXCR3-positive naive cells relative to CXCR3-negative naive cells.

The TRB cDNA libraries were prepared by 5' RACE with UMI labels. TCRdb reworked the 5' RACE reads into one entry per CDR3 protein, no DNA. The sample is made up of 120,000 or so distinct CDR3 sequences, and the top ten hold around 0.62% of it. The CDR3 loop spans 14 amino acids. Germline loops: CDR1 SGHTA, CDR2 FQGNSA. This TCR came from a human donor in good health. Some clones in this sample may be carry-over from other donors' samples. The chain couples TRBV7-2 to TRBJ1-6; absent DNA, TCRdb's TRBD1 call cannot be checked. The material sequenced was naive CXCR3+ CD8+ T cells from blood. Subset in this sample: CD45RO-CCR7+CD27+CD95- naive CD8+ T cells expressing CXCR3 (TNR3+). CDR3 loop: CASSWGQGSSPLHF.